The 10 T cell receptor beta chains listed next were all sequenced from one sample in a study of beta chain features in type 1 diabetes. Overall study results and limits: Researchers report that Type 1 diabetes patients had moderately but significantly shorter TCRB CDR3s across all four CD4+ subsets.

Expressed TCRB transcripts were sequenced, since all the RNA that had been isolated was reverse transcribed. The assay was immunoSEQ multiplex PCR, and TCRdb's table has in-frame clones only and misses some. The data show 600,000 to 700,000 clones, over 10% seen once. Antigen specificity for these receptors is unknown. Source material: naive CD4+ T cells from blood. These receptors were taken from a man aged 18 to 30 with type 1 diabetes.

This clone was counted between two and nine times. The V call is TRBV7-9, the J call TRBJ2-1, with a possible D match to TRBD2 (7 bases). V was pared by 7 bases and J by 8 bases, with 21 bases between. This CDR3 is 15 amino acids long. The germline gives CDR1 SEHNR, CDR2 FQNEAQ (reference sequence). The DNA of the CDR3 is TGTGCCAGCATCCCCCCGGGGGGCAGGGGAGATGAGCAGTTCTTC. It specifies CASIPPGGRGDEQFF.

This clone showed up just a few times. The rearrangement links TRBV4-1 to TRBJ2-2, with D hard to call. CDR3 length equals 15 residues. Trimming cost V 0 bases and J 0 bases, with 5 bases left between them. From germline, CDR1 is MGHRA and CDR2 YSYEKL. The CDR3 loop reads CASSQEATNTGELFF. CDR3 nucleotides: TGCGCCAGCAGCCAAGAGGCCACGAACACCGGGGAGCTGTTTTTT.

The gene calls are TRBV7-9 and TRBJ1-2; D may be TRBD1 (6 bases). Trimming took 5 bases from V and 4 from J, leaving 14 bases between them. Per the germline V gene, CDR1 is SEHNR and CDR2 is FQNEAQ (reference sequence). CDR3 length: 14 amino acids. CDR3 bases: TGTGCCAGCAGCGACACAGGGACCCCCTATGGCTACACCTTC. Translated: CASSDTGTPYGYTF.

The sample holds a few counts of this clone. V is TRBV6-5 and J is TRBJ2-5; possible D gene TRBD1, 5 bases. The V end was cut by 5 bases, the J end by 2 bases, with 9 bases between. The germline V gene encodes CDR1 MNHEY and CDR2 SVGAGI. This CDR3 is 13 amino acids long. CDR3 nucleotide sequence: TGTGCCAGCAGTACAGGTTTTCAAGAGACCCAGTACTTC. Protein product: CASSTGFQETQYF.

This clone was detected a few times. The gene calls are TRBV25-1 and TRBJ1-2; 8 positions agree with TRBD1. The CDR3 sequence is 14 residues long. The germline V gene has CDR1 MGHDK and CDR2 SYGVNS. Losses at the gene ends were 2 bases for V and 7 bases for J; bases not matched to a gene: 6. The CDR3: CASSEAGQGSGYTF. CDR3 DNA sequence: TGTGCCAGCAGTGAAGCCGGACAGGGAAGTGGCTACACCTTC.

The genes are TRBV5-4 and TRBJ2-7; TRBD1 matches 8 bases. The trim removed 2 bases at V and 6 bases at J, leaving 10 bases unmatched. CDR1 and CDR2 (germline): SGHNT, YYREEE (reference sequence). The CDR3 contains 15 residues. CDR3: CASSFGESTGAEQYF. CDR3 nucleotides: TGTGCCAGCAGCTTTGGTGAGTCGACAGGGGCCGAGCAGTACTTC.

This clone appeared a few times. The chain recombines TRBV5-1 with TRBJ1-5; 8 positions match TRBD1. V gave up 1 base and J gave up 5 bases; unmatched junction bases: 2. Per the germline V gene, CDR1 is SGHRS and CDR2 is YFSETQ. The CDR3 contains 14 residues. The CDR3 loop is CASSLTGQDQPQHF. CDR3 in DNA: TGCGCCAGCAGCTTGACGGGACAGGATCAGCCCCAGCATTTT.

This clone appeared a few times. V usage is TRBV11-2 and J usage is TRBJ1-1; tentatively, D is TRBD1 (5 bases). V dropped 2 bases and J dropped 6 bases, with 16 bases sitting between them. In germline, CDR1 is SGHAT, CDR2 FQNNGV. This CDR3 spans 15 amino acids. CDR3 nucleotides: TGTGCCAGCAGCTTATCTCTGGGCCAGGGTCCTGAAGCTTTCTTT. This translates into CASSLSLGQGPEAFF.

This clone was counted a few times. The gene calls are TRBV7-9 and TRBJ1-2; 8 bases match TRBD1. Trimming cost V 5 bases and J 7 bases; bases outside gene matches: 6. Germline assignment: CDR1 SEHNR and CDR2 FQNEAQ (reference sequence). The CDR3 totals 13 residues. CDR3 coding DNA: TGTGCCAGCAGCGCGGCAGGGGGCCGTGGCTACACCTTC. Its protein product is CASSAAGGRGYTF. The complete variable domain, with remaining parts taken from reference TRBV7-9 and TRBJ1-2, reads DTGVSQNPRHKITKRGQNVTFRCDPISEHNRLYWYRQTLGQGPEFLTYFQNEAQLEKSRLLSDRFSAERPKGSFSTLEIQRTEQGDSAMYLCASSAAGGRGYTFGSGTRLTVV.

This clone has only a few counts. The chain combines TRBV2 with TRBJ2-5; 7 bases match TRBD2. Germline V lookup: CDR1 SNHLY, CDR2 FYNNEI. With V trimmed by 6 bases and J by 2 bases, 0 bases remained unmatched. The length of the CDR3 is 12 residues. CDR3 sequence reads: CASRREQETQYF. The CDR3 DNA follows: TGTGCCAGCAGGCGGGAGCAAGAGACCCAGTACTTC. The whole variable domain, filled in from reference TRBV2 and TRBJ2-5, reads EPEVTQTPSHQVTQMGQEVILRCVPISNHLYFYWYRQILGQKVEFLVSFYNNEISEKSEIFDDQFSVERPDGSNFTLKIRSTKLEDSAMYFCASRREQETQYFGPGTRLLVL.